Below, 30 T cell receptor beta chains from the same sample are listed, as sequenced in a study of blood T cell repertoires in COVID-19. This table comes from immunoSEQ multiplex PCR, and its TCRdb copy is limited to in-frame clones, with some not included. The sample has some 340,000 clones; 90% are singletons. The source material was PBMCs or T cells enriched from blood (not recorded which). The receptors were gathered from a woman in her twenties or thirties who had been exposed to COVID-19.

Only one count was recorded for this clone. This sequence joins TRBV4-1 and TRBJ1-5; no clear D gene. Germline CDR1 is MGHRA and CDR2 is YSYEKL. This CDR3 contains 14 residues. Trimming shortened V by 0 bases and J by 0 bases, and 3 bases separated the two germline ends. The CDR3 sequence is CASSQEYSNQPQHF. The CDR3 bases are TGCGCCAGCAGCCAAGAGTATAGCAATCAGCCCCAGCATTTT.

This chain joins TRBV24-1 and TRBJ2-1, with 9 bases matching TRBD2. Per the germline V gene, CDR1 is KGHDR and CDR2 is SFDVKD. With V trimmed by 5 bases and J by 5 bases, 3 bases remained unmatched. There are 14 residues in the CDR3. CDR3: CATSVAGAHNEQFF. CDR3 in DNA: TGTGCCACCAGTGTAGCGGGGGCGCACAATGAGCAGTTCTTC.

This chain joins TRBV2 and TRBJ1-5, with 7 bases lining up with TRBD1. Germline CDR1 SNHLY, CDR2 FYNNEI. The CDR3 totals 14 residues. With V trimmed by 5 bases and J by 6 bases, 7 bases remained unmatched. CDR3 nucleotide sequence: TGTGCCAGCAGTCAACAGGGGACCGGTCAGCCCCAGCATTTT. Amino acids: CASSQQGTGQPQHF.

V and J are TRBV2 and TRBJ1-1; 7 bases agree with TRBD1. Germline-derived CDR1 and CDR2 are SNHLY and FYNNEI. V shed 7 bases, J shed 7 bases, and the junction held 12 bases outside the gene matches. The CDR3 has 14 residues. The CDR3 sequence is CASTKTGSEGEAFF. CDR3 sequence (DNA): TGTGCCAGCACCAAGACAGGGTCAGAGGGTGAAGCTTTCTTT.

This clone was recorded once. V gene TRBV4-3 combines with J gene TRBJ1-4, with D uncertain. Germline loops: CDR1 LGHNA, CDR2 YSLEER. This CDR3 is 13 amino acids long. The germline V and J ends were trimmed by 0 bases and 10 bases, with 9 bases remaining between them. The CDR3 DNA follows: TGCGCCAGCAGCCAAGACCGGGAAAGAAAACTGTTTTTT. This encodes CASSQDRERKLFF.

This clone was recorded once. The chain links TRBV18 to TRBJ1-5; 8 positions agree with TRBD1. The junction had 21 bases not matched to a gene; V was cut back by 4 bases and J by 7 bases. Looked up from germline, CDR1 is KGHSH and CDR2 is LQKENI. CDR3 length: 19 residues. The CDR3 is CASSRQRGTGDLSGQPQHF. The DNA of the CDR3 is TGTGCCAGCTCACGACAAAGGGGGACAGGCGACTTGTCGGGACAGCCCCAGCATTTT.

A remark on this clone: This specimen includes other DNA sequences encoding the same CDR3. The chain uses TRBV6-1 and TRBJ1-2; the D gene is possibly TRBD1 (5 bases). Germline CDR1 reads MNHNS; CDR2 reads SASEGT. This CDR3 has 14 residues. Trimming removed 0 bases from V and 5 bases from J, with 10 bases in between. CDR3 residues: CASSEAGGGYGYTF. CDR3 bases: TGTGCCAGCAGTGAAGCGGGGGGAGGTTATGGCTACACCTTC.

The chain has TRBV23-1 and TRBJ1-6; D remains unclear. TRBV23-1 is marked as an open reading frame, function uncertain. The CDR3 is 12 residues long. Trimming cost V 3 bases and J 11 bases, with 8 bases left between them. CDR3: CASSQFGAPLHF. The CDR3 nucleotides read TGCGCCAGCAGTCAGTTCGGGGCACCCCTCCACTTT.

This clone was picked up one time. The rearrangement joins TRBV6-6 to TRBJ1-5, with no clear D. This CDR3 is built from 15 residues. Germline values: CDR1 MNHNY, CDR2 SVGAGI (reference sequence). V was trimmed by 6 bases and J by 2 bases, leaving 14 bases between them. The CDR3 sequence: CASSPSGFGNQPQHF. In DNA form, the CDR3 reads TGTGCCAGCAGCCCCTCGGGGTTCGGCAATCAGCCCCAGCATTTT.

The chain couples TRBV18 to TRBJ1-1; TRBD1 matches at 7 bases. Germline V gene lookup returns CDR1 KGHSH and CDR2 LQKENI. Germline trimming cut 4 bases from V and 0 bases from J; bases unmatched to any gene: 14. CDR3 length: 18 amino acids. The CDR3 region is CASSRRSAQGNMNTEAFF. In DNA, the CDR3 is TGTGCCAGCTCACGCAGATCGGCACAGGGGAATATGAACACTGAAGCTTTCTTT.

Here the CDR3 reads CSVVDENYGYTF. CDR3 bases: TGCAGCGTTGTTGATGAGAACTATGGCTACACCTTC. V usage is TRBV29-1 and J usage is TRBJ1-2; D remains unclear. V lost 4 bases, J lost 2 bases, and 8 bases lay in between. This CDR3 is built from 12 residues. Looked up from germline, CDR1 is SQVTM and CDR2 is ANQGSEA.

The chain has TRBV18 and TRBJ2-7; D not resolved. V shed 6 bases and J shed 0 bases, with 3 bases lying between them. Germline-derived CDR1 and CDR2 are KGHSH and LQKENI. The CDR3 has 11 amino acids. The CDR3 bases are TGTGCCAGCTCGAGCTCCTACGAGCAGTACTTC. The encoded protein is CASSSSYEQYF.

This clone was seen more than once but under ten times. The V and J genes are TRBV6-2 or TRBV6-3 and TRBJ2-3; no reliable D call. V lost 3 bases to trimming and J lost 5 bases, with 6 bases between them. This CDR3 comprises 12 residues. The germline CDR1 and CDR2 sequences are MNHEY and SVGEGT. The CDR3 sequence: CASSYKRDTQYF. CDR3 in DNA: TGTGCCAGCAGTTATAAGCGAGATACGCAGTATTTT.

The chain uses TRBV6-5 and TRBJ2-7, with D maybe TRBD2 (6 bases). Between the trimmed V and J ends, which lost 8 bases and 2 bases, there was a span of 10 bases. The CDR3 length is 12 residues. Per germline, CDR1 MNHEY and CDR2 SVGAGI. The CDR3 nucleotides are TGTGCCAGCGGCCGGGAGACCTACGAGCAGTACTTC. The encoded protein is CASGRETYEQYF.

V is TRBV5-1 and J is TRBJ2-1; 9 bases line up with TRBD2. The CDR3 sequence is 15 residues long. Germline V gene lookup returns CDR1 SGHRS and CDR2 YFSETQ. With 4 bases clipped from V and 1 base from J, the junction kept 3 bases outside the gene matches. The CDR3 region has the DNA TGCGCCAGCAGCCCTAGCGGGGATTCCTACAATGAGCAGTTCTTC. Translated: CASSPSGDSYNEQFF.

The genes are TRBV4-2 and TRBJ1-3; D gene unclear. The germline V and J ends were trimmed by 2 bases and 8 bases, with 13 bases remaining between them. The CDR3 has 14 amino acids. The germline CDR1 and CDR2 sequences are LGHNA and YNFKEQ. The CDR3 loop reads CASSQKGRQDTIYF. The CDR3 bases are TGTGCCAGCAGCCAAAAAGGCCGGCAGGACACCATATATTTT.

The CDR3 DNA reads as TGTGCCAGCACGCGGGGGCTTAGTTCACCCCTCCACTTT. It translates to CASTRGLSSPLHF. The chain combines TRBV6-5 with TRBJ1-6, with D perhaps TRBD1 (6 bases). V was trimmed by 7 bases and J by 9 bases, leaving 13 bases between them. This CDR3 region has 13 residues. Germline-derived CDR1 and CDR2 are MNHEY and SVGAGI.

This rearrangement joins TRBV5-1 to TRBJ1-1; the D is unclear. V lost 0 bases and J lost 3, with 18 bases in between. This CDR3 is 17 amino acids long. CDR1 and CDR2 (germline): SGHRS, YFSETQ. The CDR3 sequence is CASSLGRWERSDTEAFF. Written as DNA, the CDR3 is TGCGCCAGCAGCTTGGGACGGTGGGAGAGGTCCGACACTGAAGCTTTCTTT.

This chain connects TRBV5-4 to TRBJ1-2, with a tentative D call TRBD1 (6 bases). This CDR3 comprises 14 residues. The germline V gene encodes CDR1 SGHNT and CDR2 YYREEE (reference sequence). V dropped 0 bases and J dropped 1 base, with 7 bases sitting between them. CDR3: CASSLGQDNYGYTF. CDR3 DNA: TGTGCCAGCAGCTTGGGACAGGATAACTATGGCTACACCTTC.

The chain recombines TRBV5-5 with TRBJ1-5; 10 bases match TRBD1. Losses at the gene ends were 4 bases for V and 6 bases for J; bases not matched to a gene: 7. The germline V gene encodes CDR1 SGHKS and CDR2 YYEKEE (reference sequence). The CDR3 is made up of 15 amino acids. The CDR3 DNA is TGTGCCAGCAGCGTGGGACAGGGGTTGGGTCAGCCCCAGCATTTT. Protein: CASSVGQGLGQPQHF.

Here the CDR3 reads CASSIGRSFTDTQYF. As DNA, the CDR3 is TGTGCCAGTAGTATAGGTCGGTCCTTCACAGATACGCAGTATTTT. The chain carries TRBV19 and TRBJ2-3; no clear D gene. CDR1 LNHDA and CDR2 SQIVND come from the germline V gene (reference sequence). Trimming shortened V by 1 base and J by 2 bases, and 10 bases separated the two germline ends. This CDR3 has 15 amino acids.

V is TRBV6-5 and J is TRBJ2-7, with 8 positions matching TRBD1. Losses at the gene ends were 3 bases for V and 1 base for J; bases not matched to a gene: 8. CDR3 size: 16 residues. The germline gives CDR1 MNHEY, CDR2 SVGAGI. CDR3 protein: CASSYIVRTGSYEQYF. For the CDR3, the DNA is TGTGCCAGCAGTTATATTGTCCGGACAGGGTCCTACGAGCAGTACTTC.

V is TRBV5-1 and J is TRBJ2-7, with a weak D call TRBD2 (7 bases). The length of the CDR3 is 16 residues. Per germline, CDR1 SGHRS and CDR2 YFSETQ. Trimming cost V 0 bases and J 4 bases, with 17 bases left between them. This chain's CDR3 is CASSLGEGGTNYEQYF. Here the CDR3 DNA reads TGCGCCAGCAGCTTGGGAGAGGGAGGGACAAATTACGAGCAGTACTTC.

This sequence joins TRBV27 and TRBJ1-6, with unresolved D. V was trimmed by 11 bases and J by 0 bases, leaving 23 bases between them. This CDR3 contains 18 residues. Germline CDR1 MNHEY, CDR2 SMNVEV (reference sequence). This CDR3 reads CAPKGQRGHISYNSPLHF. The CDR3 bases are TGTGCCCCCAAAGGGCAACGAGGGCATATCTCCTATAATTCACCCCTCCACTTT.

V usage is TRBV4-3 and J usage is TRBJ1-2, with D possibly matching TRBD1 (6 bases). The germline V and J ends were trimmed by 2 bases and 8 bases, with 15 bases remaining between them. CDR1 is LGHNA and CDR2 is YSLEER in the germline V gene. The CDR3 covers 14 residues. CDR3 bases: TGCGCCAGCAGCCAATCGGCGGGGGCCCGGGGCTACACCTTC. Encoded protein: CASSQSAGARGYTF.

V gene TRBV3-1 (or the pseudogene TRBV3-2) combines with J gene TRBJ1-4; TRBD1 agrees at 7 bases. The CDR3 totals 13 residues. Unmatched junction bases numbered 6, after V lost 6 bases and J lost 8 bases. Germline values: CDR1 LGHDT, CDR2 YNNKEL (reference sequence). CDR3 sequence: CASRQTGREKLFF. CDR3 in DNA: TGTGCCAGCAGACAGACAGGGAGGGAAAAACTGTTTTTT.

This clone was picked up a small number of times. The genes are TRBV5-1 and TRBJ1-1, with D maybe TRBD1 (5 bases). V was trimmed by 3 bases and J by 11 bases, leaving 17 bases between them. Per the germline V gene, CDR1 is SGHRS and CDR2 is YFSETQ. CDR3 length: 13 residues. The CDR3 loop is CASSWGTGGSAFF. As DNA, the CDR3 is TGCGCCAGCAGCTGGGGGACCGGGGGGAGTGCTTTCTTT.

This clone was observed once. The chain joins TRBV14 to TRBJ2-4; 9 bases map to TRBD1. V shed 10 bases, J shed 2 bases, and the junction held 6 bases outside the gene matches. This CDR3 comprises 14 residues. CDR1 is SGHDN and CDR2 is FVKESK in the germline V gene. The CDR3 bases are TGTGCCATCGAACAGGGGGCTTCCAAAAACATTCAGTACTTC. Translating gives CAIEQGASKNIQYF.

The chain is built from TRBV5-1 and TRBJ2-3; no firm D call. Germline values: CDR1 SGHRS, CDR2 YFSETQ. CDR3 length: 19 amino acids. V shed 0 bases and J shed 0 bases, with 20 bases lying between them. CDR3 bases: TGCGCCAGCAGCTTGGCCTGGTCCATACATACTAAAAGCACAGATACGCAGTATTTT. Amino acids: CASSLAWSIHTKSTDTQYF.

The gene calls are TRBV6-6 and TRBJ2-7; D not certain. Trimming pared 2 bases from V and 3 bases from J, leaving 8 bases between. Germline V gene sequence: CDR1 MNHNY, CDR2 SVGAGI (reference sequence). The length of the CDR3 is 13 residues. CDR3 DNA sequence: TGTGCCAGCAGTTACGGGCAGTTCTACGAGCAGTACTTC. Encoded protein: CASSYGQFYEQYF.